This T cell receptor (beta chain) was identified during a study of blood T cell repertoires in COVID-19. Study-wide background: The study drew acute and convalescent COVID-19 samples from the United States, Italy and Spain.

The table came from immunoSEQ multiplex PCR; TCRdb's copy has only in-frame clones and leaves some out. The sample lists fewer than 200,000 clones; over 80% were seen once. There are 14 residues in the CDR3. Germline CDR1 reads SGHTA; CDR2 reads FQGNSA. V dropped 4 bases and J dropped 8 bases, with 17 bases sitting between them. What was sequenced was PBMCs or T cells enriched from blood (not recorded which). The chain uses TRBV7-2 and TRBJ1-2, with unresolved D. The clonotype was recovered from a woman aged 50 to 65 who had recovered from COVID-19. The CDR3 region has the DNA TGTGCCAGCAGCTCGTCGAGCGGAGGGAGAGGCTACACCTTC. It encodes CASSSSSGGRGYTF. The full variable domain, completed using reference TRBV7-2 and TRBJ1-2, is GAGVSQSPSNKVTEKGKDVELRCDPISGHTALYWYRQSLGQGLEFLIYFQGNSAPDKSGLPSDRFSAERTGGSVSTLTIQRTQQEDSAVYLCASSSSSGGRGYTFGSGTRLTVV.